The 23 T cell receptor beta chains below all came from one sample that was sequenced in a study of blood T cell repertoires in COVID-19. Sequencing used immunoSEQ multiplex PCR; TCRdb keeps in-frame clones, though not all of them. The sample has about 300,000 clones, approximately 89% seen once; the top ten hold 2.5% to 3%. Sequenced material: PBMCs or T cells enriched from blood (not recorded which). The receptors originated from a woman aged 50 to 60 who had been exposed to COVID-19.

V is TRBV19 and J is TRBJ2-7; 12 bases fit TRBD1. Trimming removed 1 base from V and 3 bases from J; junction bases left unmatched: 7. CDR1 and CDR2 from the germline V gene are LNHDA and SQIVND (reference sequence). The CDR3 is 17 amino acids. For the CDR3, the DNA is TGTGCCAGTAGTATAGCTCATGGGACAGGGGGCAGCTACGAGCAGTACTTC. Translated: CASSIAHGTGGSYEQYF. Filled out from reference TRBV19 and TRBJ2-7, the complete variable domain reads DGGITQSPKYLFRKEGQNVTLSCEQNLNHDAMYWYRQDPGQGLRLIYYSQIVNDFQKGDIAEGYSVSREKKESFPLTVTSAQKNPTAFYLCASSIAHGTGGSYEQYFGPGTRLTVT.

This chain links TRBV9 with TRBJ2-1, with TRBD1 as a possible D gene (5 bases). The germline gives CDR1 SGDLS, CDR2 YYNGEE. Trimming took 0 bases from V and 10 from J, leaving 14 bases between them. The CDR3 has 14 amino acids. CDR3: CASSVDHSKGEQFF. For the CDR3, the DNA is TGTGCCAGCAGCGTAGATCATTCGAAGGGGGAGCAGTTCTTC.

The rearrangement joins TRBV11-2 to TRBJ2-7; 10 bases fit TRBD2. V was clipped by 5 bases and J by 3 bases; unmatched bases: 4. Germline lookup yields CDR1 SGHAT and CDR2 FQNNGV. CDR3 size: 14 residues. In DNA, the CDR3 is TGTGCCAGCAGCCGGGAGCGGGGGGGCTACGAGCAGTACTTC. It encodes CASSRERGGYEQYF.

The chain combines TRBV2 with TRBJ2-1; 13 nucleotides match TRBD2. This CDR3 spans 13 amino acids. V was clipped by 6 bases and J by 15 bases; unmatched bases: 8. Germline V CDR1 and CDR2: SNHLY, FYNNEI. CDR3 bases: TGTGCCAGCAGAATCGGACTAGCGGGGGTGGGGTTCTTC. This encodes CASRIGLAGVGFF.

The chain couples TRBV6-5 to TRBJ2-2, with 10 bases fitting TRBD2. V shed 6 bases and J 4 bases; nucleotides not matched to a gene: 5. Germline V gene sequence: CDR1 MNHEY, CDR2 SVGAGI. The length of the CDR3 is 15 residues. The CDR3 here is CASRGLAGVTGELFF. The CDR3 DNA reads TGTGCCAGCAGGGGGCTAGCGGGGGTCACCGGGGAGCTGTTTTTT.

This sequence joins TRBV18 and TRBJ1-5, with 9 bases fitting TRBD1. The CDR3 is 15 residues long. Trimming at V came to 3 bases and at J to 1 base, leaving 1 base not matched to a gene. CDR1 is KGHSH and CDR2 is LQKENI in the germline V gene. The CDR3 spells CASSPDRGSNQPQHF. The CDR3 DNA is TGTGCCAGCTCACCCGACAGGGGGAGCAATCAGCCCCAGCATTTT. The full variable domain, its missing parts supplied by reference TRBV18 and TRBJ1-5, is NAGVMQNPRHLVRRRGQEARLRCSPMKGHSHVYWYRQLPEEGLKFMVYLQKENIIDESGMPKERFSAEFPKEGPSILRIQQVVRGDSAAYFCASSPDRGSNQPQHFGDGTRLSIL.

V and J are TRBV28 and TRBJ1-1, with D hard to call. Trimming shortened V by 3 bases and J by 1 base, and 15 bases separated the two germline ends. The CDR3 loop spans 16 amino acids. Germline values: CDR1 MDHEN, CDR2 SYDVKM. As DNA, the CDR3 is TGTGCCAGCAGTTTTCCCGTGAACAGTAAGAACACTGAAGCTTTCTTT. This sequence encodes CASSFPVNSKNTEAFF.

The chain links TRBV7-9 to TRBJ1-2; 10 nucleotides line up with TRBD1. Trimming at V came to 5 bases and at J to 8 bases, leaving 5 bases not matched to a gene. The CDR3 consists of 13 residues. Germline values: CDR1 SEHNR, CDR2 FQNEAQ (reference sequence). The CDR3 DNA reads TGTGCCAGCAGCAGACAGGGGGCGCGGGGCTACACCTTC. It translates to CASSRQGARGYTF. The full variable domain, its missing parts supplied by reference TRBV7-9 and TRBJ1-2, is DTGVSQNPRHKITKRGQNVTFRCDPISEHNRLYWYRQTLGQGPEFLTYFQNEAQLEKSRLLSDRFSAERPKGSFSTLEIQRTEQGDSAMYLCASSRQGARGYTFGSGTRLTVV.

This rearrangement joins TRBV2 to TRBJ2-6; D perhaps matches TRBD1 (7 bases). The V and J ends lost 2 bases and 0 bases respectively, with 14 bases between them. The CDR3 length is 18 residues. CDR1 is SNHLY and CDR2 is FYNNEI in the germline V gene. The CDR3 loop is CASSERPGGLSGANVLTF. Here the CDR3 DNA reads TGTGCCAGCAGTGAACGGCCAGGGGGACTCTCTGGGGCCAACGTCCTGACTTTC.

As DNA, the CDR3 is TGTGCCAGCAGCTTGAGGACAGGGTTGTTACATACGCAGTATTTT. Protein sequence: CASSLRTGLLHTQYF. This chain connects TRBV5-6 to TRBJ2-3, with 8 bases identical to TRBD1. The CDR3 runs 15 residues. In germline, CDR1 is SGHDT, CDR2 YYEEEE. Unmatched junction bases numbered 8, after V lost 1 base and J lost 7 bases. Supplemented by reference TRBV5-6 and TRBJ2-3, the full variable domain reads DAGVTQSPTHLIKTRGQQVTLRCSPKSGHDTVSWYQQALGQGPQFIFQYYEEEERQRGNFPDRFSGHQFPNYSSELNVNALLLGDSALYLCASSLRTGLLHTQYFGPGTRLTVL.

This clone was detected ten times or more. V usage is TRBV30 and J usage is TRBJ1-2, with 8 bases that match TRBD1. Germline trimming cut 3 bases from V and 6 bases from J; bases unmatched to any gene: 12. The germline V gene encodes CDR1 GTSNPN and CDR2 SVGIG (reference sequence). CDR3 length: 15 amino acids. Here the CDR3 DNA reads TGTGCCTGGAGCCGAGGCCGGACAGGGAAGAATGGCTACACCTTC. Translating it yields CAWSRGRTGKNGYTF.

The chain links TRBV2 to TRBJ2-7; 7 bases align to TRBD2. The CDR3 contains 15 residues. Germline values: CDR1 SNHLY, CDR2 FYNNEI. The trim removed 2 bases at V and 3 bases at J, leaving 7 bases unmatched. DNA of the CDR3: TGTGCCAGCAGTGAAAGGGAGGGCAGGTACTACGAGCAGTACTTC. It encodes CASSEREGRYYEQYF. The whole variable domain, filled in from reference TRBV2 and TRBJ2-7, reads EPEVTQTPSHQVTQMGQEVILRCVPISNHLYFYWYRQILGQKVEFLVSFYNNEISEKSEIFDDQFSVERPDGSNFTLKIRSTKLEDSAMYFCASSEREGRYYEQYFGPGTRLTVT.

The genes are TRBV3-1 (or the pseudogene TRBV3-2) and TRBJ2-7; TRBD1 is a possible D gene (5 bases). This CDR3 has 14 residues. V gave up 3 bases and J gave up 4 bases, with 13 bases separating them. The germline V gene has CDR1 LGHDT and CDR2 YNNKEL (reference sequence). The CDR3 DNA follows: TGTGCCAGCAGCCAGAGAGACCAGGGATACGAGCAGTACTTC. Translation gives CASSQRDQGYEQYF.

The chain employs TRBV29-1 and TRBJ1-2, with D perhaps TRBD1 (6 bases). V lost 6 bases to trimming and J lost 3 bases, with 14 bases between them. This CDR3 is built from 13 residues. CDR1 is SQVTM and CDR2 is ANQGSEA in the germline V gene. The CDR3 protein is CSVSPDRDYGYTF. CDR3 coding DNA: TGCAGCGTCTCACCGGACAGAGACTATGGCTACACCTTC.

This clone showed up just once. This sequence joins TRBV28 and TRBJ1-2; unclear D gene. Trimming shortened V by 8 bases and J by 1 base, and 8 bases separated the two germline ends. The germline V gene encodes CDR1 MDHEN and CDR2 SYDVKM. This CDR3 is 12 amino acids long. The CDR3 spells CASGENNYGYTF. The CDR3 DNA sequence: TGTGCCAGCGGAGAGAATAACTATGGCTACACCTTC.

The CDR3 DNA reads as TGTGCCAGCAGCTTAGATAGGCAGGGGGCCTACGAGCAGTACTTC. Amino acid sequence: CASSLDRQGAYEQYF. V usage is TRBV11-2 and J usage is TRBJ2-7; 7 bases are a match to TRBD1. Germline V gene data show CDR1 as SGHAT and CDR2 as FQNNGV. The CDR3 has 15 amino acids. J lost 2 bases, V lost 0 bases, and 4 bases had no gene match.

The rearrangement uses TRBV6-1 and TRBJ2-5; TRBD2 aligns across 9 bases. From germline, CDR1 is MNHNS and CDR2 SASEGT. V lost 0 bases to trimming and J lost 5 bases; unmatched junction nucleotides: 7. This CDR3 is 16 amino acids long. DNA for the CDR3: TGTGCCAGCAGTGAAGCTTGGCGGGGGGGCCAGGAGACCCAGTACTTC. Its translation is CASSEAWRGGQETQYF.

The CDR3 nucleotides are TGTGCCAGCAGTTTACAAAGTGGAGGTGAGCAGTTCTTC. Its translation is CASSLQSGGEQFF. The V gene is TRBV12-3 or TRBV12-4, the J gene TRBJ2-1; perhaps TRBD2 as D (5 bases). Deletions cut 2 bases from V and 9 bases from J, with 11 bases between. The CDR3 covers 13 residues.

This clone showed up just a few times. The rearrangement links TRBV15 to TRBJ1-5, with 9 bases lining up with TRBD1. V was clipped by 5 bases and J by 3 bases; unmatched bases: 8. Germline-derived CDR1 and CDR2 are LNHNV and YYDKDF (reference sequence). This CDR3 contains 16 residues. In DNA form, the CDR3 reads TGTGCCACCAGCCCAAAGGGACAGGGCCTCAATCAGCCCCAGCATTTT. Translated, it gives CATSPKGQGLNQPQHF.

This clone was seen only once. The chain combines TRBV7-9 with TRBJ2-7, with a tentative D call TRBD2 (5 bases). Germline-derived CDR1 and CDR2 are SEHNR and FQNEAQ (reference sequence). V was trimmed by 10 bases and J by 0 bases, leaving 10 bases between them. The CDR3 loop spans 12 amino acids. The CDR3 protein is CATREGSYEQYF. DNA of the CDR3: TGTGCCACCCGTGAGGGCTCCTACGAGCAGTACTTC.

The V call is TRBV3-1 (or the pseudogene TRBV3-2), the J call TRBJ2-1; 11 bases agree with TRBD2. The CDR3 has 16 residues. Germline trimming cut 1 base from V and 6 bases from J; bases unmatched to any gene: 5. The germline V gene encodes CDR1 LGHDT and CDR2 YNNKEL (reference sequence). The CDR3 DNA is TGTGCCAGCAGCCAAGTAATAACTAGCGGGAGCAATGAGCAGTTCTTC. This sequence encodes CASSQVITSGSNEQFF.

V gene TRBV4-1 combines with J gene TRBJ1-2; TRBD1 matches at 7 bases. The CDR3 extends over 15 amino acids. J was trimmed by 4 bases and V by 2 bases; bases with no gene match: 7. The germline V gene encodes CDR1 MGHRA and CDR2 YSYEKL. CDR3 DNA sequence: TGCGCCAGCAGCCAACCGCTGACAGGGCCCTATGGCTACACCTTC. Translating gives CASSQPLTGPYGYTF.

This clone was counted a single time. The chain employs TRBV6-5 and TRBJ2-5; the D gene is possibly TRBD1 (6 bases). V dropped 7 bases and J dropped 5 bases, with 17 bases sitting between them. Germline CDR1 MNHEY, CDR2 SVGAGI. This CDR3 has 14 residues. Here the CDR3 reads CASIQGPPAETQYF. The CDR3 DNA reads TGTGCCAGCATTCAGGGGCCCCCGGCGGAGACCCAGTACTTC.